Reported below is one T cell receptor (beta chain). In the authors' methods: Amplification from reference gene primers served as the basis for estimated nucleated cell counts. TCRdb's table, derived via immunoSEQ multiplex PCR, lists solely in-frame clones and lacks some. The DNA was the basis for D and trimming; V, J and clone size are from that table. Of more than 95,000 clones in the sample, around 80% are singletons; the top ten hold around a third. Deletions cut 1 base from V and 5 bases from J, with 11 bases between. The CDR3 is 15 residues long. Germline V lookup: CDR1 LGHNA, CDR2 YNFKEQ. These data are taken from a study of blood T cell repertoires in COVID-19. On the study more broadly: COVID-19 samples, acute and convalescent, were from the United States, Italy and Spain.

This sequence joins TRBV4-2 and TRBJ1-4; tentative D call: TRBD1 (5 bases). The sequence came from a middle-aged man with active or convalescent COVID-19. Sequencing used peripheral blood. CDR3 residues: CASSQAFGGNEKLFF. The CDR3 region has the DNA TGTGCCAGCAGCCAAGCCTTCGGGGGGAATGAAAAACTGTTTTTT.